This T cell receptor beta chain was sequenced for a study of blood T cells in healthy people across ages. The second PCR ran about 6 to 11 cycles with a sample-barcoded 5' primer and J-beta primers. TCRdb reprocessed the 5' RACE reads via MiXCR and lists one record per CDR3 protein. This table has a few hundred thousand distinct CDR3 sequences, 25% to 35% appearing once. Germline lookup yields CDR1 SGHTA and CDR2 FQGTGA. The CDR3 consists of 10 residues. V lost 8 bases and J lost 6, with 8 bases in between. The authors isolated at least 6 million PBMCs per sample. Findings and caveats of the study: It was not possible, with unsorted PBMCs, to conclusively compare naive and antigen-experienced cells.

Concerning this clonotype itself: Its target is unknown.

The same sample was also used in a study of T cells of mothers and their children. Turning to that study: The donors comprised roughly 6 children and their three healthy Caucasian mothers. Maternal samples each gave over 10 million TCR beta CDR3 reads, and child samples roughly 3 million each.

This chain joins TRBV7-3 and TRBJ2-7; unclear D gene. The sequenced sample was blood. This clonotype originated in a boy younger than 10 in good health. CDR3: CASLLCEQYF. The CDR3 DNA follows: TGTGCCAGCCTTCTTTGCGAGCAGTACTTC.